One and the same sample provided the 18 T cell receptor beta chains below, sequenced in a study of CD8+CD57+ T cells in acquired aplastic anemia. Genomic DNA, serving as template, underwent TCR beta VDJ and CDR3 profiling. TCRdb reprocessed the reads with MiXCR, giving one entry per CDR3 protein. This sample carries 40,000 to 45,000 distinct CDR3 sequences, roughly 65% of them seen once, and the ten largest clones take less than 25%. Sequencing was carried out using sorted CD4+, CD8+, or CD8+CD57+ T cells (not recorded which) from PBMCs. The origin of the receptors is a human donor in good health, serving as a control.

The rearrangement joins TRBV25-1 to TRBJ2-7, with D possibly TRBD1 on 5 matching bases. Germline CDR1 and CDR2: MGHDK and SYGVNS. V dropped 0 bases and J dropped 7 bases, with 19 bases sitting between them. The CDR3 totals 16 residues. CDR3 in DNA: TGTGCCAGCAGTGAATATCGAGGTGACAGTCTAAGGGAGCAGTACTTC. This sequence encodes CASSEYRGDSLREQYF.

V is TRBV5-8 and J is TRBJ2-7, with TRBD1 matching 11 bases. There are 14 residues in the CDR3. CDR1 and CDR2 (germline): SGHTS, YDEGEE. Unmatched junction bases numbered 1, after V lost 0 bases and J lost 5 bases. The chain's CDR3 is CASSLGTGGDEQYF. CDR3 nucleotide sequence: TGTGCCAGCAGCTTGGGGACAGGGGGCGACGAGCAGTACTTC.

On this clonotype itself: The junction does not match germline at one end; this may be a read error. The J gene is TRBJ2-3, the V gene TRBV7-9; TRBD1 agrees at 8 bases. The CDR3 spans 14 residues. Per germline, CDR1 SEHNR and CDR2 FQNEAQ (reference sequence). The CDR3 protein is CASSPLDRDDTQYF. The CDR3, as DNA: TGTGCCAGCAGCCCACTGGACAGGGATGATACGCAGTACTTT.

V gene TRBV24-1 combines with J gene TRBJ1-2; maybe TRBD1 (5 bases). The V and J ends lost 5 bases and 6 bases respectively, with 15 bases between them. Germline CDR1 and CDR2: KGHDR and SFDVKD. CDR3 length: 14 amino acids. CDR3 DNA sequence: TGTGCCACCAGTGCTTTACAGGTTGTAAATGGCTACACCTTC. Amino acid sequence: CATSALQVVNGYTF.

The chain has TRBV29-1 and TRBJ2-7; D is uncertain. The CDR3 loop spans 13 amino acids. The V gene's germline CDR1 is SQVTM and CDR2 ANQGSEA. V was pared by 6 bases and J by 0 bases, with 12 bases between. The CDR3 spells CSVSYLASYEQYF. In DNA form, the CDR3 reads TGCAGCGTATCTTACCTGGCCTCCTACGAGCAGTACTTC.

The V and J genes are TRBV6-4 and TRBJ1-1; D gene unclear. This CDR3 spans 15 amino acids. CDR1 and CDR2 from the germline V gene are MRHNA and SNTAGT. The ends were cut back, 4 bases at V and 1 base at J, with 13 bases in the middle. The CDR3 nucleotides read TGTGCCAGCAGTGCGGGCGGGCAGCAGAACACTGAAGCTTTCTTT. Amino acids: CASSAGGQQNTEAFF.

This clonotype has at least ten counts. This sequence joins TRBV5-6 and TRBJ1-2; tentative D call: TRBD1 (6 bases). This CDR3 is built from 16 residues. CDR1 and CDR2 from the germline V gene are SGHDT and YYEEEE. V lost 1 base to trimming and J lost 0 bases, with 13 bases between them. CDR3 loop: CASSLTRTAANYGYTF. CDR3 DNA sequence: TGTGCCAGCAGCTTGACCCGGACAGCGGCTAACTATGGCTACACCTTC.

The V and J genes are TRBV6-6 and TRBJ2-5; D is undetermined. This CDR3 comprises 13 residues. Germline CDR1 MNHNY, CDR2 SVGAGI (reference sequence). The V end was cut by 7 bases, the J end by 0 bases, with 9 bases between. DNA of the CDR3: TGTGCCAGCATTAGGCGCCACCAAGAGACCCAGTACTTC. This codes for CASIRRHQETQYF.

V usage is TRBV15 and J usage is TRBJ2-7; 11 bases align to TRBD1. CDR3 size: 14 residues. After removal of 6 bases from V and 4 bases from J, the junction contained 5 bases not matched to a gene. Per germline, CDR1 LNHNV and CDR2 YYDKDF (reference sequence). CDR3 bases: TGTGCCACCAGTGAACGGGACAGGGGGTACGAGCAGTACTTC. Encoded protein: CATSERDRGYEQYF.

This chain uses TRBV19 with TRBJ1-2; 11 positions agree with TRBD1. Germline loops: CDR1 LNHDA, CDR2 SQIVND (reference sequence). V lost 5 bases to trimming and J lost 7 bases; unmatched junction nucleotides: 3. CDR3 length: 13 residues. CDR3 in DNA: TGTGCCAGTAGTGTTGGGACAGGGGGTGGCTACACCTTC. It is translated as CASSVGTGGGYTF.

The V and J genes are TRBV5-4 and TRBJ1-2, with 9 bases lining up with TRBD1. V lost 1 base and J lost 3; bases outside the gene matches: 16. The germline gives CDR1 SGHNT, CDR2 YYREEE (reference sequence). The CDR3 spans 19 residues. CDR3 coding DNA: TGTGCCAGCAGCTTGAGGGTCTTACGTCGAGGGGACAGGGACTATGGCTACACCTTC. Translation gives CASSLRVLRRGDRDYGYTF. The full variable domain, rest sourced from reference TRBV5-4 and TRBJ1-2, is ETGVTQSPTHLIKTRGQQVTLRCSSQSGHNTVSWYQQALGQGPQFIFQYYREEENGRGNFPPRFSGLQFPNYSSELNVNALELDDSALYLCASSLRVLRRGDRDYGYTFGSGTRLTVV.

In this sample, this clonotype is medium-sized. The rearrangement links TRBV20-1 to TRBJ1-6; TRBD1 aligns across 7 bases. The germline V gene has CDR1 DFQATT and CDR2 SNEGSKA (reference sequence). The CDR3 loop spans 12 amino acids. With V trimmed by 8 bases and J by 9 bases, 7 bases remained unmatched. The CDR3 DNA follows: TGCAGTACAGGGGCAGGGGGTTCACCCCTCCACTTT. Encoded protein: CSTGAGGSPLHF.

The chain links TRBV29-1 to TRBJ1-5, with D tentatively TRBD1 (6 bases). The germline V gene has CDR1 SQVTM and CDR2 ANQGSEA. Trimming took off 6 bases at V and 3 bases at J, with 18 bases between the two ends. The CDR3 totals 15 residues. The CDR3, as DNA: TGCAGCGTCCTAAGGGGGGAGGGGCTCAATCAGCCCCAGCATTTT. It yields the protein CSVLRGEGLNQPQHF.

V gene TRBV25-1 combines with J gene TRBJ2-2; possibly TRBD2 for D (5 bases). Germline V gene sequence: CDR1 MGHDK, CDR2 SYGVNS. V was cut by 5 bases and J by 4 bases, with 11 bases left in between. The length of the CDR3 is 14 residues. CDR3 region: CASSNAGSTGELFF. For the CDR3, the DNA is TGTGCCAGCAGTAATGCGGGCAGCACCGGGGAGCTGTTTTTT.

The rearrangement links TRBV2 to TRBJ2-3, with 7 bases fitting TRBD1. J lost 0 bases, V lost 7 bases, and 7 bases had no gene match. Per germline, CDR1 SNHLY and CDR2 FYNNEI. The CDR3 consists of 15 residues. CDR3 sequence: CASTRQGTSTDTQYF. The CDR3 coding sequence is TGTGCCAGCACTAGACAGGGTACTAGCACAGATACGCAGTATTTT.

This clonotype was counted once. The genes are TRBV25-1 and TRBJ2-3; a weak D match, TRBD2 (6 bases). Looked up from germline, CDR1 is MGHDK and CDR2 is SYGVNS. V lost 3 bases to trimming and J lost 5 bases, with 12 bases between them. The CDR3 consists of 14 residues. CDR3 sequence (DNA): TGTGCCAGCAGTGATCCCGGGACTGGAGATACGCAGTATTTT. Protein: CASSDPGTGDTQYF.

The sample holds a few counts of this clonotype. The genes are TRBV7-6 and TRBJ2-5; D not certain. CDR3 length equals 12 residues. V was shortened by 5 bases and J by 0 bases, with 4 bases between the two germline ends. CDR1 and CDR2 (germline): SGHVS, FNYEAQ. The CDR3 protein is CASSQNQETQYF. The CDR3 DNA reads as TGTGCCAGCAGCCAGAACCAAGAGACCCAGTACTTC.

This clonotype was counted once. V and J are TRBV10-3 and TRBJ2-5, with 7 bases aligning to TRBD1. Trimming cost V 11 bases and J 1 base; bases outside gene matches: 7. Looked up from germline, CDR1 is ENHRY and CDR2 is SYGVKD. CDR3 length: 13 residues. The CDR3 DNA sequence: TGTGCCGCCAATACAGGGGTCCAAGAGACCCAGTACTTC. It encodes CAANTGVQETQYF.